The sequence of this TCR beta chain was determined in a study of blood T cell repertoires in COVID-19. Turning to the study itself: Whether acute or convalescent, the COVID-19 samples came from the United States, Italy and Spain.

The table came from immunoSEQ multiplex PCR; TCRdb's copy has only in-frame clones and leaves some out. The table includes around 190,000 clones, just under 80% detected once. Trimming took 1 base from V and 6 from J, leaving 10 bases between them. Germline-derived CDR1 and CDR2 are MGHRA and YSYEKL. The length of the CDR3 is 15 residues. This chain connects TRBV4-1 to TRBJ1-6; perhaps TRBD1 as D (6 bases). The TCR sequence derives from a man in his 70s with active or convalescent COVID-19. Material: peripheral blood. The chain's CDR3 is CASSQVTGTNSPLHF. CDR3 nucleotide sequence: TGCGCCAGCAGCCAAGTCACAGGGACTAATTCACCCCTCCACTTT.